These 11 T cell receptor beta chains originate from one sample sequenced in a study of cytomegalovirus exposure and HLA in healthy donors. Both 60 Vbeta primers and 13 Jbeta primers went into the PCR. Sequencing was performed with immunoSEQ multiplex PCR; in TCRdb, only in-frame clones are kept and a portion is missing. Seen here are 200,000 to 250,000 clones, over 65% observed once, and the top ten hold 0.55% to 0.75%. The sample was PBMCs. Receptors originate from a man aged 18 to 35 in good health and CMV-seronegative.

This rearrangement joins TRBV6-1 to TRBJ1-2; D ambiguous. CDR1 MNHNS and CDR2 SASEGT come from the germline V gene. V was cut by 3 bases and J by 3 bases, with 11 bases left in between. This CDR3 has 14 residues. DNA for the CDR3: TGTGCCAGCAGTGACCCCGCACGAGACTATGGCTACACCTTC. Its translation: CASSDPARDYGYTF.

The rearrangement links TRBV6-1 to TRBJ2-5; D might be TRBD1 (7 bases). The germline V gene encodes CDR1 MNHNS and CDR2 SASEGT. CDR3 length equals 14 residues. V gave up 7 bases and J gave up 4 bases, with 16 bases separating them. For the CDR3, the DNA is TGTGCCAGCAAGGTTGGAGGGGGCTTAGAGACCCAGTACTTC. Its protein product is CASKVGGGLETQYF.

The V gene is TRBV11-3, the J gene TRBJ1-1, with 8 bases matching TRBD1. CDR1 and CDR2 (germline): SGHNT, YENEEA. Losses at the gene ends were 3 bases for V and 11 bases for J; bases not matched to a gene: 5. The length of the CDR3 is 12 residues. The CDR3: CASSFGQGRAFF. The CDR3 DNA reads TGTGCCAGCAGCTTCGGACAGGGACGGGCTTTCTTT.

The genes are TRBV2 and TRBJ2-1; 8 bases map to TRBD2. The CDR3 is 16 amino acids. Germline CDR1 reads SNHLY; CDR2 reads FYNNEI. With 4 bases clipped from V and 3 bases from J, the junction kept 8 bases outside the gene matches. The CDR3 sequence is CASSGGGRNVYNEQFF. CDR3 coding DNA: TGTGCCAGCAGTGGGGGCGGGAGGAATGTCTACAATGAGCAGTTCTTC.

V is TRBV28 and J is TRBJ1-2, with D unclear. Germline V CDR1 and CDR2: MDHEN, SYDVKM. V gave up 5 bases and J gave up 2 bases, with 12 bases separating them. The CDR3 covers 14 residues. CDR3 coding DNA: TGTGCCAGCAGTCCGCGGGAATGGAACTATGGCTACACCTTC. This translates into CASSPREWNYGYTF.

The CDR3 spells CASSKLAGANVLTF. CDR3 nucleotides: TGTGCCAGCAGCAAACTTGCAGGGGCCAACGTCCTGACTTTC. The V gene is TRBV7-6, the J gene TRBJ2-6; D not resolved. The CDR3 length is 14 residues. The germline V and J ends were trimmed by 5 bases and 4 bases, with 9 bases remaining between them. The germline V gene encodes CDR1 SGHVS and CDR2 FNYEAQ.

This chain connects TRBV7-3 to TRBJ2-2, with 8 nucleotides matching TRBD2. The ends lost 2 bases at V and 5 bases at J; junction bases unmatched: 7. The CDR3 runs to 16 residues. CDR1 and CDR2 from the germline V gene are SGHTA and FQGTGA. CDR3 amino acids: CASSLLPTGGTGELFF. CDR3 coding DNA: TGTGCCAGCAGCTTACTCCCCACGGGAGGGACCGGGGAGCTGTTTTTT.

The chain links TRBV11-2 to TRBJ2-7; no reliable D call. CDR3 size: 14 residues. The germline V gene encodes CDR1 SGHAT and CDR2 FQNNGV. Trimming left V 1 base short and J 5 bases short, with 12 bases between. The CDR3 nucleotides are TGTGCCAGCAGCTTAGTCCCGGCGAGCGACGAGCAGTACTTC. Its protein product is CASSLVPASDEQYF.

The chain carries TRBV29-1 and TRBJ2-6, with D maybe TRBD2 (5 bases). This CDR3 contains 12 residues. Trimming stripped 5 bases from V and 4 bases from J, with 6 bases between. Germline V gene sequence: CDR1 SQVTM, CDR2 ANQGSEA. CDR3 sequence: CSVREGANVLTF. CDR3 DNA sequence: TGCAGCGTTCGGGAAGGGGCCAACGTCCTGACTTTC.

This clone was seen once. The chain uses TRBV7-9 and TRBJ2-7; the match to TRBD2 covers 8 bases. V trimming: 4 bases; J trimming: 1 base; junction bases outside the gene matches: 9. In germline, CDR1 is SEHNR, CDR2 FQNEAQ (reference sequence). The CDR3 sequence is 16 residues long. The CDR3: CASSSSAGRGSYEQYF. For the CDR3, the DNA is TGTGCCAGCAGCTCCTCCGCCGGGAGGGGATCCTACGAGCAGTACTTC.

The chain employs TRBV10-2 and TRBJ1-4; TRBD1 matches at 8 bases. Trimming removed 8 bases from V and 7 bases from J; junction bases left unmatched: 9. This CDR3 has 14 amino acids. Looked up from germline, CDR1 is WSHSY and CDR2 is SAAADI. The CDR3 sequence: CASGAWTGREKLFF. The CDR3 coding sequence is TGCGCCAGCGGGGCTTGGACAGGGCGTGAAAAACTGTTTTTT.